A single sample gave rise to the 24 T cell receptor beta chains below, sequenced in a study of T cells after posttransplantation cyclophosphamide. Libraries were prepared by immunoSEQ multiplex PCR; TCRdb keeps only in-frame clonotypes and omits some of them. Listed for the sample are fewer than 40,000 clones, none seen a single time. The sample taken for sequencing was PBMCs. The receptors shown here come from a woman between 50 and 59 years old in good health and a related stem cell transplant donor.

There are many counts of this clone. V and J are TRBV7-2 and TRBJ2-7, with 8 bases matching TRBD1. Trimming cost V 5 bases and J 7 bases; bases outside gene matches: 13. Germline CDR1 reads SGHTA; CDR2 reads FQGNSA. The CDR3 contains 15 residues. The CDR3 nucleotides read TGTGCCAGCAGCGTCGGTCAGGGGGCTTTATGGGAGCAGTACTTC. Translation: CASSVGQGALWEQYF.

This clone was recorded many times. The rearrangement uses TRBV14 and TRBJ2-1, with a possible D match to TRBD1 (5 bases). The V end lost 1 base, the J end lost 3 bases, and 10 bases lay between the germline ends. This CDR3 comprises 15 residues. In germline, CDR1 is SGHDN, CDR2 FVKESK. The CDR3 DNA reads TGTGCCAGCAGCCAAGGGCAGGGAATCTACAATGAGCAGTTCTTC. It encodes CASSQGQGIYNEQFF.

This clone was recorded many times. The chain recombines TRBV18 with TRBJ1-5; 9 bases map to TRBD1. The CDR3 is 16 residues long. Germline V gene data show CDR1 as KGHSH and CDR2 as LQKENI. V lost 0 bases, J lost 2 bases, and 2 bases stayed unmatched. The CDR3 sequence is CASSPPRTGGNQPQHF. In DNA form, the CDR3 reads TGTGCCAGCTCACCACCAAGGACAGGGGGCAATCAGCCCCAGCATTTT.

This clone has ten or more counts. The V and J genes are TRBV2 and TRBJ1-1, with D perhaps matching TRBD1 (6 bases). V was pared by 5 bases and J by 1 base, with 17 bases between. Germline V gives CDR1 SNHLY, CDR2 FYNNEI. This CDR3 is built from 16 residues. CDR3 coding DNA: TGTGCCAGCAGTACGACAGGAAGAGGGGAGAACACTGAAGCTTTCTTT. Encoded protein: CASSTTGRGENTEAFF.

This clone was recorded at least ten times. The CDR3 reads CASSLPRTGGYYGYTF. In DNA, the CDR3 is TGTGCCAGCAGCTTACCCCGGACAGGGGGATACTATGGCTACACCTTC. The J gene is TRBJ1-2, the V gene TRBV11-2; 10 nucleotides match TRBD1. Germline loops: CDR1 SGHAT, CDR2 FQNNGV. V lost 2 bases to trimming and J lost 3 bases; unmatched junction nucleotides: 6. CDR3 size: 16 residues.

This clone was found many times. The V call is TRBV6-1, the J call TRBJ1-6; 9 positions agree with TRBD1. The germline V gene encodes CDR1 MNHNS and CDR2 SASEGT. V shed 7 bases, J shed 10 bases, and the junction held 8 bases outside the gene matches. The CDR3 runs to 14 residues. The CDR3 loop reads CASIPGQGGSPLHF. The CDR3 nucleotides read TGTGCCAGCATCCCGGGACAGGGAGGATCACCCCTCCACTTT.

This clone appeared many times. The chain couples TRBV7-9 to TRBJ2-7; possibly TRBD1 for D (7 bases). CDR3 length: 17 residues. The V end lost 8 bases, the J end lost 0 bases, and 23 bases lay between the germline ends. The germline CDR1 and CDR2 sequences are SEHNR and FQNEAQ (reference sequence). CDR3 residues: CASRRTGRDSHSYEQYF. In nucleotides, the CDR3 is TGTGCCAGCCGTAGGACTGGGCGGGACAGTCACTCCTACGAGCAGTACTTC.

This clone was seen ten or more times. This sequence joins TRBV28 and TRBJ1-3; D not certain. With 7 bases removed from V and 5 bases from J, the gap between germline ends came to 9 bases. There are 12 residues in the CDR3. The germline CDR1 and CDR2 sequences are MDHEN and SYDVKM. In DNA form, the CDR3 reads TGTGCCAGCACCAAACACAGAAACACCATATATTTT. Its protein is CASTKHRNTIYF.

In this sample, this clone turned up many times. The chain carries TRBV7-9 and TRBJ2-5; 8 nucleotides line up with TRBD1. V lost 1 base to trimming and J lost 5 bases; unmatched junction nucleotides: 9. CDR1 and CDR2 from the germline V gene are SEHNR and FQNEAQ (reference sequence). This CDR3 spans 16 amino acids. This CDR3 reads CASSLGGQDGGETQYF. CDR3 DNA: TGTGCCAGCAGCTTAGGGGGACAGGACGGTGGGGAGACCCAGTACTTC.

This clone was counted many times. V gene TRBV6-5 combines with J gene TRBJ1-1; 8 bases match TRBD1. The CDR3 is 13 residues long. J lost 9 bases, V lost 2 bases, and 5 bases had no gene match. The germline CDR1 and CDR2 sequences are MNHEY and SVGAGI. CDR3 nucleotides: TGTGCCAGCAGTTACGTGGGGGACAGGAAAGCTTTCTTT. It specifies CASSYVGDRKAFF.

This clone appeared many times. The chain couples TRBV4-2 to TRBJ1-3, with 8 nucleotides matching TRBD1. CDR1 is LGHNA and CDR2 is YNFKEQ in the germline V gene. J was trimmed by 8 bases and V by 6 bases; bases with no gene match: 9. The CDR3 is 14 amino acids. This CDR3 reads CASSLTQGADTIYF. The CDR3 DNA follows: TGTGCCAGCAGTCTTACTCAGGGGGCGGACACCATATATTTT.

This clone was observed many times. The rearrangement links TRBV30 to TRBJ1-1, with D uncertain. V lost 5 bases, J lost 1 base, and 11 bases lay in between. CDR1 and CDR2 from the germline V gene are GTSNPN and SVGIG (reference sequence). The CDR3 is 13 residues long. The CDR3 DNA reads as TGTGCCTGGGGCCACAGCGGGAACACTGAAGCTTTCTTT. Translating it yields CAWGHSGNTEAFF.

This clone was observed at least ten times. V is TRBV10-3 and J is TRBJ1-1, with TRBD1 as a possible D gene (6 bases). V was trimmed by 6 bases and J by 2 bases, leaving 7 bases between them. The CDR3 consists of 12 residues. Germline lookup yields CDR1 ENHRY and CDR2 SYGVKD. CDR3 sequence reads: CAIRQGNTEAFF. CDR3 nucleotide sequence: TGTGCCATCAGACAGGGTAACACTGAAGCTTTCTTT.

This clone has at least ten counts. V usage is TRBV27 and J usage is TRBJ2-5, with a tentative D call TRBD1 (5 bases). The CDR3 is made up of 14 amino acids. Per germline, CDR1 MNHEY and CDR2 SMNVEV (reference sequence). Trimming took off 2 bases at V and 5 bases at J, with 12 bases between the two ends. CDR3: CASSLLRVGETQYF. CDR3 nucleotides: TGTGCCAGCAGTTTACTCAGGGTTGGGGAGACCCAGTACTTC.

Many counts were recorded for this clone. The CDR3 protein is CASTGTPQGYEQYF. CDR3 bases: TGTGCCAGCACCGGAACCCCACAGGGATACGAGCAGTACTTC. The chain combines TRBV25-1 with TRBJ2-7; D might be TRBD1 (6 bases). Germline V gene data show CDR1 as MGHDK and CDR2 as SYGVNS. The germline V and J ends were trimmed by 7 bases and 4 bases, with 17 bases remaining between them. The CDR3 consists of 14 residues.

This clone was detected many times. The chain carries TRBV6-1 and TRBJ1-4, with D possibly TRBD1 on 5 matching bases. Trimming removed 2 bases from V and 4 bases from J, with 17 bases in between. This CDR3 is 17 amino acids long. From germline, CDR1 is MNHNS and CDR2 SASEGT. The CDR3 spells CASSEFGSGLGNEKLFF. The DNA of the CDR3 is TGTGCCAGCAGTGAATTTGGTTCAGGGCTGGGTAATGAAAAACTGTTTTTT.

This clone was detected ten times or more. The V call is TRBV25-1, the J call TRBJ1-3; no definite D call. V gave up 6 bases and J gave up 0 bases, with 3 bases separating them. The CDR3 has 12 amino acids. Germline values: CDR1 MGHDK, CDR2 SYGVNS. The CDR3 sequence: CASRSSGNTIYF. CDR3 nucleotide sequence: TGTGCCAGCAGGAGCTCTGGAAACACCATATATTTT.

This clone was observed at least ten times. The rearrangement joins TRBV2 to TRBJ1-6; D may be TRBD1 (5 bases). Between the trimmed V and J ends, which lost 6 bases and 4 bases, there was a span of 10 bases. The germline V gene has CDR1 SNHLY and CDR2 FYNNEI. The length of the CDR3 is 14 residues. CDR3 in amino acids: CASRDTFYNSPLHF. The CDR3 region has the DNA TGTGCCAGCAGGGACACCTTTTATAATTCACCCCTCCACTTT.

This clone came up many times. The CDR3 nucleotides read TGTGCCAGCAGCTCAAGGACAGGGTTAAATGAAAAACTGTTTTTT. This gives the protein CASSSRTGLNEKLFF. This chain uses TRBV9 with TRBJ1-4, with 8 bases fitting TRBD1. The CDR3 covers 15 residues. Germline assignment: CDR1 SGDLS and CDR2 YYNGEE. The V gene end was trimmed by 4 bases and the J gene end by 5 bases; junction bases not matched to a gene: 7.

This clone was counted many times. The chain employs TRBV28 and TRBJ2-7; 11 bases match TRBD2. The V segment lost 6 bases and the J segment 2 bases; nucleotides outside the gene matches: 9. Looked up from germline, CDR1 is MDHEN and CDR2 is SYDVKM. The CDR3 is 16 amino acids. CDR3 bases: TGTGCCAGCAGAGGGGGGGGACTAGCGGACCCCTACGAGCAGTACTTC. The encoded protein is CASRGGGLADPYEQYF.

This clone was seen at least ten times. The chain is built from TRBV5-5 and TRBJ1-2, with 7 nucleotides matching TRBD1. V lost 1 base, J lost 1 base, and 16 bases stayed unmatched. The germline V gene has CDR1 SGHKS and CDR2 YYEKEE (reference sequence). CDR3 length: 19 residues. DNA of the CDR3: TGTGCCAGCAGCTTGCGCCCCTTTGGACAGGATAGGATTAACTATGGCTACACCTTC. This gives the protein CASSLRPFGQDRINYGYTF.

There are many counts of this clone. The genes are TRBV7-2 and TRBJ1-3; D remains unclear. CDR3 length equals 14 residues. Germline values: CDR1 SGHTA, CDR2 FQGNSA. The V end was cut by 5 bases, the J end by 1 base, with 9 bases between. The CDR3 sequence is CASSPPGSGNTIYF. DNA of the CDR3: TGTGCCAGCAGCCCTCCGGGTTCTGGAAACACCATATATTTT.

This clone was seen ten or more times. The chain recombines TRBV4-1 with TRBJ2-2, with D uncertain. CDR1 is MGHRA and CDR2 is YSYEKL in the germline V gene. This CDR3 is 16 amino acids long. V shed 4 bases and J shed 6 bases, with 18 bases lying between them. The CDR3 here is CASSRFDSVGPGELFF. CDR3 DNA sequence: TGCGCCAGCAGCCGTTTTGATTCGGTTGGGCCCGGGGAGCTGTTTTTT.

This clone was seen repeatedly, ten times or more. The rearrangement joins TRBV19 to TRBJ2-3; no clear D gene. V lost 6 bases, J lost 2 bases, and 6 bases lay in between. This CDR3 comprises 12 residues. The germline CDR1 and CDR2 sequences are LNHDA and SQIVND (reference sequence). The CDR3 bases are TGTGCCAGTAGGACTTCCACAGATACGCAGTATTTT. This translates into CASRTSTDTQYF.